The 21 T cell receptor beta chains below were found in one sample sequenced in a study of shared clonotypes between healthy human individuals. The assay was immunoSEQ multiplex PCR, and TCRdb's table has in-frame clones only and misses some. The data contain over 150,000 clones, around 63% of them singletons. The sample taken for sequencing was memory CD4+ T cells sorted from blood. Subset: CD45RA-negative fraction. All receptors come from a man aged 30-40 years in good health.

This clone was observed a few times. The CDR3 nucleotides are TGTGCCAGCAGCCCCTCGACTAGCGGGAGGGCAGATACGCAGTATTTT. This translates into CASSPSTSGRADTQYF. The chain recombines TRBV11-3 with TRBJ2-3; TRBD2 matches 14 bases. Unmatched junction bases numbered 5, after V lost 5 bases and J lost 4 bases. The CDR3 contains 16 residues. CDR1 is SGHNT, CDR2 YENEEA, per germline.

CDR3 nucleotides: TGTGCCAGCAGCCCGAAACTAGCGGGAGGCTACTACAATGAGCAGTTCTTC. Residues: CASSPKLAGGYYNEQFF. The chain couples TRBV11-2 to TRBJ2-1; 12 bases match TRBD2. The CDR3 has 17 amino acids. V lost 5 bases and J lost 3; bases outside the gene matches: 8. The germline gives CDR1 SGHAT, CDR2 FQNNGV.

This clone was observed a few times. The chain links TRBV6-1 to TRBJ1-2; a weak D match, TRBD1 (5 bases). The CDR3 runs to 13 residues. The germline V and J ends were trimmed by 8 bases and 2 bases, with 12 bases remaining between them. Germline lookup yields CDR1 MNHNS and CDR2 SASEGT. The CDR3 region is CASCHRPNYGYTF. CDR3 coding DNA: TGTGCCAGCTGCCACAGGCCGAACTATGGCTACACCTTC.

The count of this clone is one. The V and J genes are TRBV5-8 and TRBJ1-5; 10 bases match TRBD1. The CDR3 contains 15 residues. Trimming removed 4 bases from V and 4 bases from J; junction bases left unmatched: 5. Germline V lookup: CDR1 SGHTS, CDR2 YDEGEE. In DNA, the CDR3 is TGTGCCAGCAGCCTGGACAGGGGGTTTAATCAGCCCCAGCATTTT. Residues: CASSLDRGFNQPQHF.

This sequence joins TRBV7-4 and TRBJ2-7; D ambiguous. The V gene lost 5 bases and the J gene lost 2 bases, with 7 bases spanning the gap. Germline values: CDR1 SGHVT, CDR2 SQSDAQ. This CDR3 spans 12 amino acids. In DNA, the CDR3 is TGTGCCAGCAGCCCCAACACCTACGAGCAGTACTTC. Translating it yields CASSPNTYEQYF.

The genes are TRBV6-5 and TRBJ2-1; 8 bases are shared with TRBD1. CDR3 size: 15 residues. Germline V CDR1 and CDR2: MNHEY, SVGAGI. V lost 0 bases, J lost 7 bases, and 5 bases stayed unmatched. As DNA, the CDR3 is TGTGCCAGCAGTTACTCGAGACAGGGGACTAATGAGCAGTTCTTC. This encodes CASSYSRQGTNEQFF.

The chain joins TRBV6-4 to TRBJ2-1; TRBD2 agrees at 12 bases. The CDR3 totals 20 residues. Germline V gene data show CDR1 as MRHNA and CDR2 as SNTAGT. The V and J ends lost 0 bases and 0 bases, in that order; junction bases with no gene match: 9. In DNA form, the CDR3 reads TGTGCCAGCAGTGACTCGCAGCCGGGACTAGCGGGCTGCTCCTACAATGAGCAGTTCTTC. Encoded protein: CASSDSQPGLAGCSYNEQFF.

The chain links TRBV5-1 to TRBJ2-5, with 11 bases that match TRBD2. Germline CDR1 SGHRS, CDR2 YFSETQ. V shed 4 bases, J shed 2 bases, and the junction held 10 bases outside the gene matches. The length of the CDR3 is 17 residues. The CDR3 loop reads CASSLGLAGNAQETQYF. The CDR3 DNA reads TGCGCCAGCAGCCTAGGACTAGCGGGCAACGCTCAAGAGACCCAGTACTTC.

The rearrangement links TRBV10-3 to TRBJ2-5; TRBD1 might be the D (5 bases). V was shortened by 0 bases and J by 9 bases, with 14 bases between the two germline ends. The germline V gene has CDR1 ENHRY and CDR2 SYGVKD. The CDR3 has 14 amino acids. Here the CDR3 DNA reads TGTGCCATCAGTGAGTCTGGGCAGGGTAAAGCCCAGTACTTC. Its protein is CAISESGQGKAQYF.

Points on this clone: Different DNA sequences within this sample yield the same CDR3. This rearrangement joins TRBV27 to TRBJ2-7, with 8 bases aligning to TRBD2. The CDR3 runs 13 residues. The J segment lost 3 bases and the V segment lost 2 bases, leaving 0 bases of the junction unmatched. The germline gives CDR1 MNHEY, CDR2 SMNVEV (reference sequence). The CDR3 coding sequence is TGTGCCAGCAGTTTACGGGAGGGCTACGAGCAGTACTTC. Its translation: CASSLREGYEQYF.

The CDR3 protein is CASSVGTLYGYTF. CDR3 bases: TGTGCCAGCAGTGTCGGGACACTCTATGGCTACACCTTC. This chain connects TRBV28 to TRBJ1-2, with D possibly TRBD1 on 6 matching bases. Germline V gene sequence: CDR1 MDHEN, CDR2 SYDVKM. The CDR3 runs 13 residues. The germline V and J ends were trimmed by 5 bases and 4 bases, with 11 bases remaining between them.

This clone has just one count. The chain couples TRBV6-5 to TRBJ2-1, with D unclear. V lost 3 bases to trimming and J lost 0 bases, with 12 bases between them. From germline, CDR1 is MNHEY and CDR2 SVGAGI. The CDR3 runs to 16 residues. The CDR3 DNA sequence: TGTGCCAGCAGTTATACCCCCCTTGGCTCCTACAATGAGCAGTTCTTC. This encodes CASSYTPLGSYNEQFF.

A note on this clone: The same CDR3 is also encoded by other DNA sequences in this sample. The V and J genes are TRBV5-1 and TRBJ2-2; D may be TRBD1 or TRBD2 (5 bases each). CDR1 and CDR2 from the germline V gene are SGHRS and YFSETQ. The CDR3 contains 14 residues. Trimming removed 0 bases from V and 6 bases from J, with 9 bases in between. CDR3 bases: TGCGCCAGCAGCTTGGGAGGGGCGTCCGGGGAGCTGTTTTTT. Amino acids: CASSLGGASGELFF. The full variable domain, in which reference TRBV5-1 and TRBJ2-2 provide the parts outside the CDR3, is KAGVTQTPRYLIKTRGQQVTLSCSPISGHRSVSWYQQTPGQGLQFLFEYFSETQRNKGNFPGRFSGRQFSNSRSEMNVSTLELGDSALYLCASSLGGASGELFFGEGSRLTVL.

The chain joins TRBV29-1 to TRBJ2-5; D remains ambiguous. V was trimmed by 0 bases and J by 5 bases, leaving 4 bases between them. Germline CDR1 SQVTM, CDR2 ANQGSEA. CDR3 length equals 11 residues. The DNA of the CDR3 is TGCAGCGTTGAAGATACGGAGACCCAGTACTTC. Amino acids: CSVEDTETQYF.

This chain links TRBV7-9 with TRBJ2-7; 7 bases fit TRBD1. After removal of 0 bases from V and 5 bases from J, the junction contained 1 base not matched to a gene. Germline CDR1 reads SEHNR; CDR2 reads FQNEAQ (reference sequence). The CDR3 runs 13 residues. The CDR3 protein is CASSLAQGDEQYF. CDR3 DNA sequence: TGTGCCAGCAGCTTAGCGCAGGGGGACGAGCAGTACTTC. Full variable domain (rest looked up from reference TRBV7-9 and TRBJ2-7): DTGVSQNPRHKITKRGQNVTFRCDPISEHNRLYWYRQTLGQGPEFLTYFQNEAQLEKSRLLSDRFSAERPKGSFSTLEIQRTEQGDSAMYLCASSLAQGDEQYFGPGTRLTVT.

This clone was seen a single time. The CDR3 loop is CASSELPRGTYEQYF. In DNA form, the CDR3 reads TGTGCCAGCAGTGAACTTCCCCGGGGGACCTACGAGCAGTACTTC. The V call is TRBV6-1, the J call TRBJ2-7, with D perhaps matching TRBD2 (6 bases). This CDR3 is 15 amino acids long. Germline assignment: CDR1 MNHNS and CDR2 SASEGT. The V and J ends lost 2 bases and 2 bases respectively, with 13 bases between them.

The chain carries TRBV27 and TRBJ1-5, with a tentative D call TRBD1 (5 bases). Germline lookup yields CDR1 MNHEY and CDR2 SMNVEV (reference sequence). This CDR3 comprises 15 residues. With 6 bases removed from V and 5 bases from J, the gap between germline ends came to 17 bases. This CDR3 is CASSPIWGVDQPQHF. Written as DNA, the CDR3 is TGTGCCAGCAGCCCTATATGGGGGGTTGATCAGCCCCAGCATTTT.

The CDR3 region is CASSLDVGPYGYTF. As DNA, the CDR3 is TGCGCCAGCAGCTTGGATGTGGGCCCCTATGGCTACACCTTC. The chain carries TRBV5-1 and TRBJ1-2; no definite D call. Trimming took off 0 bases at V and 4 bases at J, with 10 bases between the two ends. Germline loops: CDR1 SGHRS, CDR2 YFSETQ. This CDR3 has 14 amino acids.

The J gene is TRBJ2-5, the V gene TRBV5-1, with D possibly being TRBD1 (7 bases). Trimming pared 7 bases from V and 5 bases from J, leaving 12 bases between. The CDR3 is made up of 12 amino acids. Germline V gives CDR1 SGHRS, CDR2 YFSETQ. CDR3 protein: CASEGAGETQYF. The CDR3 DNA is TGCGCCAGCGAGGGGGCGGGGGAGACCCAGTACTTC.

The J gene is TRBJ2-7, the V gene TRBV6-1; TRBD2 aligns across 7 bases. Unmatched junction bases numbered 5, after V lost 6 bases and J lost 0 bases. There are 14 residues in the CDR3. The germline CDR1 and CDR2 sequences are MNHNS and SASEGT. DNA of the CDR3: TGTGCCAGCAGGGGAAGCGGGGTCTCCTACGAGCAGTACTTC. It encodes CASRGSGVSYEQYF.

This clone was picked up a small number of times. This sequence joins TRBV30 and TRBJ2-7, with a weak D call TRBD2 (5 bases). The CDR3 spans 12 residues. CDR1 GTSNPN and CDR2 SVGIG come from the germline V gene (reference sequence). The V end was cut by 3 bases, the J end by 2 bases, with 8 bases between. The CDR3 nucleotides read TGTGCCTGGAGGAGCGGAACCTACGAGCAGTACTTC. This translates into CAWRSGTYEQYF. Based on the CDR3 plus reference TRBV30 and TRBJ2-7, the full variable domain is SQTIHQWPATLVQPVGSPLSLECTVEGTSNPNLYWYRQAAGRGLQLLFYSVGIGQISSEVPQNLSASRPQDRQFILSSKKLLLSDSGFYLCAWRSGTYEQYFGPGTRLTVT.